Below are 8 T cell receptor beta chains sequenced from a single sample in a study of blood T cells in healthy people across ages. Combining a sample-barcoded 5' primer with a J-beta primer mix, a second PCR ran for 7 to 11 cycles. TCRdb analysed the 5' RACE reads with MiXCR anew, one entry per CDR3 protein. This table has about 620,000 distinct CDR3 sequences, about 51% appearing once. The sample comprised blood. Every receptor here comes from a woman older than 75 in good health.

This clonotype came up a few times. The rearrangement uses TRBV5-1 and TRBJ2-2, with a possible D match to TRBD2 (6 bases). Trimming took 4 bases from V and 6 from J, leaving 13 bases between them. CDR1 is SGHRS and CDR2 is YFSETQ in the germline V gene. This CDR3 is 14 amino acids long. Written as DNA, the CDR3 is TGCGCCAGCAGCCAGACGAGGAGGGCCGGGGAGCTGTTTTTT. It encodes CASSQTRRAGELFF. Full variable domain (missing parts from reference TRBV5-1 and TRBJ2-2): KAGVTQTPRYLIKTRGQQVTLSCSPISGHRSVSWYQQTPGQGLQFLFEYFSETQRNKGNFPGRFSGRQFSNSRSEMNVSTLELGDSALYLCASSQTRRAGELFFGEGSRLTVL.

The chain employs TRBV27 and TRBJ2-1; either TRBD1 or TRBD2 may fit D (7 bases each). V lost 5 bases to trimming and J lost 3 bases, with 26 bases between them. Germline V gives CDR1 MNHEY, CDR2 SMNVEV (reference sequence). This CDR3 is 19 amino acids long. The CDR3 bases are TGTGCCAGCAGTCCGAGACAGGGAGGGATGGCGGGGGACTACAATGAGCAGTTCTTC. Its protein product is CASSPRQGGMAGDYNEQFF.

This clonotype was seen repeatedly, ten times or more. The chain couples TRBV28 to TRBJ2-3, with no clear D. Germline CDR1 reads MDHEN; CDR2 reads SYDVKM. The CDR3 is 12 residues long. V was cut by 7 bases and J by 4 bases, with 9 bases left in between. The CDR3, as DNA: TGTGCCAGCACCGGGCGGTCAGATACGCAGTATTTT. Its protein product is CASTGRSDTQYF.

Ten or more counts support this clonotype. This chain uses TRBV5-1 with TRBJ2-3; 11 nucleotides align to TRBD2. The CDR3 has 17 amino acids. Germline-derived CDR1 and CDR2 are SGHRS and YFSETQ. Germline trimming cut 0 bases from V and 1 base from J; bases unmatched to any gene: 4. CDR3 DNA sequence: TGCGCCAGCAGCTTGGCCCCGGGACTAGCGGGCACAGATACGCAGTATTTT. Amino acids: CASSLAPGLAGTDTQYF.

There are many counts of this clonotype. The chain employs TRBV5-1 and TRBJ2-6; D perhaps matches TRBD2 (5 bases). In germline, CDR1 is SGHRS, CDR2 YFSETQ. The germline V and J ends were trimmed by 5 bases and 0 bases, with 9 bases remaining between them. This CDR3 has 15 residues. CDR3: CASRYSDSGANVLTF. In DNA form, the CDR3 reads TGCGCCAGCAGGTATAGCGACTCTGGGGCCAACGTCCTGACTTTC.

This clonotype was counted many times. The chain has TRBV7-8 and TRBJ1-4, with TRBD1 identical over 7 bases. The CDR3 has 14 amino acids. V gave up 5 bases and J gave up 6 bases; unmatched junction bases: 6. In germline, CDR1 is SGHVS, CDR2 FQNEAQ. CDR3 nucleotides: TGTGCCAGCAGCCGGCAGGGGGGGCATGAAAAACTGTTTTTT. Translation gives CASSRQGGHEKLFF.

This clonotype was recorded once. The chain uses TRBV2 and TRBJ2-2, with D possibly called TRBD1 or TRBD2 (6 bases each). Trimming took off 8 bases at V and 6 bases at J, with 16 bases between the two ends. The CDR3 is 14 residues long. Germline CDR1 reads SNHLY; CDR2 reads FYNNEI. The DNA of the CDR3 is TGTGCCAGCGAAGGGGGGCTAGCTTCCGGGGAGCTGTTTTTT. Translating gives CASEGGLASGELFF. Using reference TRBV2 and TRBJ2-2 for the parts outside the CDR3, the full variable domain is EPEVTQTPSHQVTQMGQEVILRCVPISNHLYFYWYRQILGQKVEFLVSFYNNEISEKSEIFDDQFSVERPDGSNFTLKIRSTKLEDSAMYFCASEGGLASGELFFGEGSRLTVL.

To note about this clonotype: A much larger clone lies one base from this, so it may be a read error. The chain recombines TRBV10-3 with TRBJ2-1, with unresolved D. The CDR3 extends over 11 amino acids. The germline V gene has CDR1 ENHRY and CDR2 SYGVKD. Trimming pared 3 bases from V and 10 bases from J, leaving 7 bases between. Here the CDR3 DNA reads TGTGCCATCAGTGAAGCGTACGAGCAGTTCTTC. The encoded protein is CAISEAYEQFF.